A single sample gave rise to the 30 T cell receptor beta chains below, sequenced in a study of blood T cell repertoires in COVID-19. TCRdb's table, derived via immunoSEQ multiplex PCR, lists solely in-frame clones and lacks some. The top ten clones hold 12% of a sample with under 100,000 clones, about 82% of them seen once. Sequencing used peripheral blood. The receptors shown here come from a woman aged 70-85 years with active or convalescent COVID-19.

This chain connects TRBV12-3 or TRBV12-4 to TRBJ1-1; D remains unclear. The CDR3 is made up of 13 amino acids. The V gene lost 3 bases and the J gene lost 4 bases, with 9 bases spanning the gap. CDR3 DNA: TGTGCCAGCAGTTTCGCAGTAGCCACTGAAGCTTTCTTT. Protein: CASSFAVATEAFF.

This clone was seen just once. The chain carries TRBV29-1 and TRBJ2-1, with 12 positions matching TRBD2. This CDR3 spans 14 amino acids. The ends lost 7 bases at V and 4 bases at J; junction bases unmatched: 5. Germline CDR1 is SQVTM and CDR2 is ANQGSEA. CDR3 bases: TGCAGCGCATCTACTAGCGGGGGGTACAATGAGCAGTTCTTC. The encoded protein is CSASTSGGYNEQFF.

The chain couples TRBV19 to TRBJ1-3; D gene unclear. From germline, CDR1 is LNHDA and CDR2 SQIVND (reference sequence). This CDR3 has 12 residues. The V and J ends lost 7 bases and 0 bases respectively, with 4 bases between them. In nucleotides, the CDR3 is TGTGCCAGTACCAACTCTGGAAACACCATATATTTT. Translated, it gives CASTNSGNTIYF.

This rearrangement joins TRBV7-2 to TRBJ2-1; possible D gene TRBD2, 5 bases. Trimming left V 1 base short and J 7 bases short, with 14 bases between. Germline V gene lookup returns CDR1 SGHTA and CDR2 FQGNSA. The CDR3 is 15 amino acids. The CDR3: CASSLGGAVRNEQFF. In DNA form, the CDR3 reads TGTGCCAGCAGCTTAGGTGGAGCGGTGAGGAATGAGCAGTTCTTC.

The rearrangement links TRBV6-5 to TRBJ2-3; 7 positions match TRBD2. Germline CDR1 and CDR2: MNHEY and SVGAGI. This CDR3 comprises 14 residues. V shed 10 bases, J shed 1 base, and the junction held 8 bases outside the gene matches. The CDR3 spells CATQQAGGTDTQYF. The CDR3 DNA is TGTGCCACCCAACAGGCGGGAGGCACAGATACGCAGTATTTT.

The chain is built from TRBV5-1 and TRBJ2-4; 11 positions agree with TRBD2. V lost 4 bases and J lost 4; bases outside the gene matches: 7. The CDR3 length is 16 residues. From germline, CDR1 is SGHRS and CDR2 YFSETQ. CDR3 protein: CASSLSGGASKNIQYF. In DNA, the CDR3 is TGCGCCAGCAGCCTTAGCGGGGGGGCTTCTAAAAACATTCAGTACTTC.

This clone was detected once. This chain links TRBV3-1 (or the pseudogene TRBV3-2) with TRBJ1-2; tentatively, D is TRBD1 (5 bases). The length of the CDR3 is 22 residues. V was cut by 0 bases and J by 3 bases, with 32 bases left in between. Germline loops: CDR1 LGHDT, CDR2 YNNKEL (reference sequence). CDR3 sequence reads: CASSQDQMAKGRLASGDYGYTF. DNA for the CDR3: TGTGCCAGCAGCCAAGACCAAATGGCGAAGGGGCGGCTGGCATCTGGGGACTATGGCTACACCTTC.

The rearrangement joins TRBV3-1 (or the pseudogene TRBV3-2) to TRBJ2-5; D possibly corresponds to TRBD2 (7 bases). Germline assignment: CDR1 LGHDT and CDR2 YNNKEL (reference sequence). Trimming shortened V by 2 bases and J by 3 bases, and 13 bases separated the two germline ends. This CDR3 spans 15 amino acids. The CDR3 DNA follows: TGTGCCAGCAGCCAAAGGGGGGGGGCCAAAGAGACCCAGTACTTC. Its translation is CASSQRGGAKETQYF.

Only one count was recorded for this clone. The CDR3 DNA is TGTGCCAGCTCACCAGAAGTACAGGTTCAGGGTGAAAAACTGTTTTTT. Translated, it gives CASSPEVQVQGEKLFF. The J gene is TRBJ1-4, the V gene TRBV18; tentatively, D is TRBD1 (5 bases). Trimming cost V 2 bases and J 7 bases, with 17 bases left between them. This CDR3 has 16 residues. In germline, CDR1 is KGHSH, CDR2 LQKENI.

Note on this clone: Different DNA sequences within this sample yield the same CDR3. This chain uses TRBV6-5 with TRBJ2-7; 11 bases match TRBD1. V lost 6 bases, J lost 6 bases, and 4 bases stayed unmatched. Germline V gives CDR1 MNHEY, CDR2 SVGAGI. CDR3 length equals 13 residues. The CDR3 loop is CASRPGQGGEQYF. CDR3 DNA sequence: TGTGCCAGCAGACCGGGACAGGGGGGCGAGCAGTACTTC.

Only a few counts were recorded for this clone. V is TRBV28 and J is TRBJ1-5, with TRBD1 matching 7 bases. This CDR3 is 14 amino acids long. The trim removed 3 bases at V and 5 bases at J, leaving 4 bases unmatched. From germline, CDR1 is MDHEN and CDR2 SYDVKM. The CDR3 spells CASSLWGQYQPQHF. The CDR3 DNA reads TGTGCCAGCAGTTTGTGGGGACAGTATCAGCCCCAGCATTTT.

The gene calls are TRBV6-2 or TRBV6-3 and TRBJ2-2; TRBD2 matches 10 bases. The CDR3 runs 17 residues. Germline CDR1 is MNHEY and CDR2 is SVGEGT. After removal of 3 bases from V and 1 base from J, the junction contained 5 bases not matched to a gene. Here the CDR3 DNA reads TGTGCCAGCAGTTATCCTAGCGGGGGCCTGAACACCGGGGAGCTGTTTTTT. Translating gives CASSYPSGGLNTGELFF.

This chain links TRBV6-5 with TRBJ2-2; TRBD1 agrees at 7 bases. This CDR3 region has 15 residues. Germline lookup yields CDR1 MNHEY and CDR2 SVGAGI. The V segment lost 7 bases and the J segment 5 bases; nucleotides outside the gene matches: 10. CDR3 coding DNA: TGTGCCAGCATTACCGGGACAGTTCGGACCGGGGAGCTGTTTTTT. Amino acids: CASITGTVRTGELFF.

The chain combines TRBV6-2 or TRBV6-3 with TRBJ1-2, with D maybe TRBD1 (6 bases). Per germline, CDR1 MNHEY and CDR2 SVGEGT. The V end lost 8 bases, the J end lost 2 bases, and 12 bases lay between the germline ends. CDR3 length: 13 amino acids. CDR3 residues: CASRHDRNYGYTF. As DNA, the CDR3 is TGTGCCAGCCGCCATGACAGGAACTATGGCTACACCTTC.

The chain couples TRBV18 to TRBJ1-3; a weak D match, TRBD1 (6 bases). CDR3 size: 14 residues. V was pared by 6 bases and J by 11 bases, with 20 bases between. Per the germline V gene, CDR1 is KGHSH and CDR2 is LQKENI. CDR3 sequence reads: CASSPVQGRGPIYF. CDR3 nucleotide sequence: TGTGCCAGCTCGCCCGTACAGGGACGGGGCCCCATATATTTT.

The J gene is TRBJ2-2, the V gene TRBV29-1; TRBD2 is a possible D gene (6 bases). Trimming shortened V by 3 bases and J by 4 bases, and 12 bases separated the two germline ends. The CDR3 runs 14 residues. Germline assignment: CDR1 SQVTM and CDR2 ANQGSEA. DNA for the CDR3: TGCAGCGTTGAGGCCGGGGGAGGCACCGGGGAGCTGTTTTTT. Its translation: CSVEAGGGTGELFF.

The CDR3 region is CASSHPGTSGVTGELFF. In DNA, the CDR3 is TGTGCCAGCAGCCATCCCGGGACTAGCGGGGTCACCGGGGAGCTGTTTTTT. This rearrangement joins TRBV6-2 or TRBV6-3 to TRBJ2-2; 13 bases align to TRBD2. V lost 6 bases and J lost 4; bases outside the gene matches: 8. There are 17 residues in the CDR3. Germline V gene lookup returns CDR1 MNHEY and CDR2 SVGEGT.

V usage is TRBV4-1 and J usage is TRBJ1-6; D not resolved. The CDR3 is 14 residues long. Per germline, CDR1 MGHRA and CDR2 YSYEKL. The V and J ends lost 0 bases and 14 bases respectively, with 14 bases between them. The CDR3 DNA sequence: TGCGCCAGCAGCCAAGATTTGGAGGGAAGGGCCCTCCACTTT. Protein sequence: CASSQDLEGRALHF.

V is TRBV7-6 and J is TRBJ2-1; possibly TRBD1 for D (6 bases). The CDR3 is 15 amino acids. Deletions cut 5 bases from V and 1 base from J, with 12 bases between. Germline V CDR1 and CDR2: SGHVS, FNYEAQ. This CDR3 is CASSRIGGSYNEQFF. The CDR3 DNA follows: TGTGCCAGCAGCCGGATAGGGGGTTCCTACAATGAGCAGTTCTTC. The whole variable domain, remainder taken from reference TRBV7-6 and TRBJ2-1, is GAGVSQSPRYKVTKRGQDVALRCDPISGHVSLYWYRQALGQGPEFLTYFNYEAQQDKSGLPNDRFSAERPEGSISTLTIQRTEQRDSAMYRCASSRIGGSYNEQFFGPGTRLTVL.

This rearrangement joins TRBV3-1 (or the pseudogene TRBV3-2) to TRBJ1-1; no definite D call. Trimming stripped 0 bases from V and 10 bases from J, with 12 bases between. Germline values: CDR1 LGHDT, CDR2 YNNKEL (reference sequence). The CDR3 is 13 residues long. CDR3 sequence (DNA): TGTGCCAGCAGCCAAGATCTAGAGGGAACAGCTTTCTTT. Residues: CASSQDLEGTAFF.

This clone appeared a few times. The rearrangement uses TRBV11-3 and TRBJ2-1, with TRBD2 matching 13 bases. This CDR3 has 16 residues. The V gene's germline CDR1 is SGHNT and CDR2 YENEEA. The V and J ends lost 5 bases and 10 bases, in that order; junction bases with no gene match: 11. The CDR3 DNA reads TGTGCCAGCAGCGGGACTAGCGGGGTTGGGCTGGGCGAGCAGTTCTTC. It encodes CASSGTSGVGLGEQFF.

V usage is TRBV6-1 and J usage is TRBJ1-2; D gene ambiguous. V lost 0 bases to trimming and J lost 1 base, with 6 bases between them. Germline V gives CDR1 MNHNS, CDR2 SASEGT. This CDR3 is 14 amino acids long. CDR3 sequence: CASSEAPVNYGYTF. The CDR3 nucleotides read TGTGCCAGCAGTGAAGCACCGGTTAACTATGGCTACACCTTC.

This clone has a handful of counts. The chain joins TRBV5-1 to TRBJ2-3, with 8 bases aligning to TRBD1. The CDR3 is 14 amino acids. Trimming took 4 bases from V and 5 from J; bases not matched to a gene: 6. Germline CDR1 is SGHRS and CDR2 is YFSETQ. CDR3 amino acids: CASSLQGAEDTQYF. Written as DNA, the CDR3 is TGCGCCAGCAGCCTCCAGGGGGCTGAAGATACGCAGTATTTT. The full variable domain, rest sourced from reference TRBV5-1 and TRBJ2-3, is KAGVTQTPRYLIKTRGQQVTLSCSPISGHRSVSWYQQTPGQGLQFLFEYFSETQRNKGNFPGRFSGRQFSNSRSEMNVSTLELGDSALYLCASSLQGAEDTQYFGPGTRLTVL.

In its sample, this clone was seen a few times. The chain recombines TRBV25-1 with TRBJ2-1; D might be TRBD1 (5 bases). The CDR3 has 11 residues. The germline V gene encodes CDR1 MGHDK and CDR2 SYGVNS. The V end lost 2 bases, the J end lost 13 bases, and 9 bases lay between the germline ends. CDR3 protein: CASSEAGSQFF. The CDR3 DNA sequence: TGTGCCAGCAGTGAAGCAGGGTCCCAGTTCTTC.

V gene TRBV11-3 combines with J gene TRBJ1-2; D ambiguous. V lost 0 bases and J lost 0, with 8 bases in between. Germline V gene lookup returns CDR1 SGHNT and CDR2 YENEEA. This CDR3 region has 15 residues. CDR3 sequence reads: CASSLDQEANYGYTF. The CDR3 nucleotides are TGTGCCAGCAGCTTAGATCAAGAGGCTAACTATGGCTACACCTTC.

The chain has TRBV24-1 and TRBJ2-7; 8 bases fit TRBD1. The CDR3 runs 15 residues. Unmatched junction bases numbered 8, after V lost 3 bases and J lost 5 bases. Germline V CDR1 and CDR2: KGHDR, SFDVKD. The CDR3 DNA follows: TGTGCCACCAGTGATCTGGACAGGGCGGTCAACGAGCAGTACTTC. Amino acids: CATSDLDRAVNEQYF.

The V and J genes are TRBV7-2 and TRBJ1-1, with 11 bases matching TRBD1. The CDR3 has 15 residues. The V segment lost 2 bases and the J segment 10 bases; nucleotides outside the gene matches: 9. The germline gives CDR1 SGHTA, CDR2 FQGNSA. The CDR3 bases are TGTGCCAGCAGCTTATTTGGGGGACAGGGGGTTCGAGCTTTCTTT. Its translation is CASSLFGGQGVRAFF. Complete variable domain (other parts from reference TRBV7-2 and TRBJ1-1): GAGVSQSPSNKVTEKGKDVELRCDPISGHTALYWYRQSLGQGLEFLIYFQGNSAPDKSGLPSDRFSAERTGGSVSTLTIQRTQQEDSAVYLCASSLFGGQGVRAFFGQGTRLTVV.

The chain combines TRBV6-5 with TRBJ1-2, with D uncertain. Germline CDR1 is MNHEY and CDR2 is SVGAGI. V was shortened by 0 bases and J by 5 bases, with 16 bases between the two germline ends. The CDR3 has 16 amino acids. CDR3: CASSYSTGKFWYGYTF. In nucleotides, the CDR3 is TGTGCCAGCAGTTACTCGACGGGGAAGTTCTGGTATGGCTACACCTTC.

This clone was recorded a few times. The chain's CDR3 is CASSEQGRVGEQYF. As DNA, the CDR3 is TGCGCCAGCAGCGAACAGGGGAGAGTGGGCGAGCAGTACTTC. The chain carries TRBV5-1 and TRBJ2-7, with 7 positions matching TRBD1. With V trimmed by 4 bases and J by 6 bases, 10 bases remained unmatched. The CDR3 runs 14 residues. Germline CDR1 and CDR2: SGHRS and YFSETQ.

Here the CDR3 DNA reads TGTGCCAGTAGTGTAGGACTTGACAGGAGCATAGCAGAGACCCAGTACTTC. As protein: CASSVGLDRSIAETQYF. The rearrangement links TRBV19 to TRBJ2-5, with TRBD1 as a possible D gene (6 bases). V lost 5 bases and J lost 4, with 23 bases in between. The CDR3 is 17 residues long. Looked up from germline, CDR1 is LNHDA and CDR2 is SQIVND (reference sequence).